Listed here are 28 T cell receptor beta chains from one sample, sequenced in a study of cytomegalovirus exposure and HLA in healthy donors. Primers included in the PCR were 60 Vbeta and 13 Jbeta primers. Assay used: immunoSEQ multiplex PCR; TCRdb lists only in-frame clones, some missing. The listing records approximately 79,000 clones. The sequencing sample was made of PBMCs. These receptors all come from a boy aged 5 to 17 in good health and CMV-seronegative.

This chain uses TRBV6-5 with TRBJ1-2; 9 nucleotides match TRBD1. There are 15 residues in the CDR3. The germline CDR1 and CDR2 sequences are MNHEY and SVGAGI. J gave up 2 bases and V 7 bases, and 8 bases lay outside the gene matches. In nucleotides, the CDR3 is TGTGCCAGCACCGGACAGGGGATTGGGAACTATGGCTACACCTTC. Amino acids: CASTGQGIGNYGYTF.

The chain uses TRBV6-1 and TRBJ2-5; TRBD2 might be the D (6 bases). Germline V gene lookup returns CDR1 MNHNS and CDR2 SASEGT. CDR3 length equals 15 residues. Trimming removed 4 bases at V and 0 bases at J, with 12 bases between. The CDR3 sequence: CASSVGGVNQETQYF. CDR3 DNA sequence: TGTGCCAGCAGTGTCGGAGGGGTGAACCAAGAGACCCAGTACTTC.

V and J are TRBV7-8 and TRBJ1-3; possible D gene TRBD1, 5 bases. Trimming removed 3 bases from V and 2 bases from J, with 14 bases in between. CDR1 is SGHVS, CDR2 FQNEAQ, per germline. This CDR3 contains 16 residues. This chain's CDR3 is CASSFSGGNTGNTIYF. DNA of the CDR3: TGTGCCAGCAGCTTCTCCGGGGGGAACACTGGAAACACCATATATTTT.

CDR3 DNA: TGTGCCAGCAGTTACTGGCCGACGAACACCGGGGAGCTGTTTTTT. It translates to CASSYWPTNTGELFF. The chain uses TRBV6-6 and TRBJ2-2; D remains unclear. CDR3 length: 15 residues. Trimming removed 1 base at V and 0 bases at J, with 6 bases between. Germline V gene sequence: CDR1 MNHNY, CDR2 SVGAGI (reference sequence).

This sequence joins TRBV28 and TRBJ2-7; possible D gene TRBD1, 6 bases. Trimming took off 8 bases at V and 3 bases at J, with 8 bases between the two ends. The CDR3 has 11 residues. The germline CDR1 and CDR2 sequences are MDHEN and SYDVKM. CDR3 in DNA: TGTGCCAGCCGGGACAACTACGAGCAGTACTTC. It translates to CASRDNYEQYF.

The chain links TRBV5-1 to TRBJ2-6, with 8 bases lining up with TRBD1. V lost 4 bases, J lost 0 bases, and 9 bases stayed unmatched. The length of the CDR3 is 18 residues. The germline gives CDR1 SGHRS, CDR2 YFSETQ. CDR3 sequence: CASSPIRGLYSGANVLTF. The CDR3 DNA is TGCGCCAGCAGCCCAATCAGGGGGCTCTACTCTGGGGCCAACGTCCTGACTTTC.

The CDR3 spells CASSQSQTGGSGYTF. The CDR3 DNA reads TGCGCCAGCAGCCAATCCCAAACCGGGGGTAGTGGCTACACCTTC. The chain employs TRBV4-3 and TRBJ1-2, with a possible D match to TRBD1 (5 bases). This CDR3 has 15 residues. V dropped 2 bases and J dropped 7 bases, with 17 bases sitting between them. Germline V gene data show CDR1 as LGHNA and CDR2 as YSLEER.

V usage is TRBV5-1 and J usage is TRBJ1-1; TRBD1 aligns across 8 bases. CDR1 and CDR2 from the germline V gene are SGHRS and YFSETQ. This CDR3 has 15 residues. Trimming removed 4 bases from V and 6 bases from J; junction bases left unmatched: 11. In DNA form, the CDR3 reads TGCGCCAGCAGCACGACTCGACAGGGGAGTTCTGAAGCTTTCTTT. The encoded protein is CASSTTRQGSSEAFF.

This chain joins TRBV19 and TRBJ2-1; TRBD2 agrees at 10 bases. CDR1 is LNHDA and CDR2 is SQIVND in the germline V gene (reference sequence). With V trimmed by 4 bases and J by 6 bases, 6 bases remained unmatched. CDR3 length: 15 amino acids. CDR3 sequence (DNA): TGTGCCAGTAGTACCTCGGCTAGCGGGGGCAATGAGCAGTTCTTC. As protein: CASSTSASGGNEQFF. The complete variable domain, with remaining parts taken from reference TRBV19 and TRBJ2-1, reads DGGITQSPKYLFRKEGQNVTLSCEQNLNHDAMYWYRQDPGQGLRLIYYSQIVNDFQKGDIAEGYSVSREKKESFPLTVTSAQKNPTAFYLCASSTSASGGNEQFFGPGTRLTVL.

The chain couples TRBV10-3 to TRBJ1-1, with 8 bases that match TRBD1. CDR3 length: 17 amino acids. CDR1 is ENHRY, CDR2 SYGVKD, per germline. The ends lost 0 bases at V and 6 bases at J; junction bases unmatched: 12. CDR3 protein: CAISESAGTGKWAEAFF. CDR3 bases: TGTGCCATCAGTGAGTCAGCGGGGACAGGAAAATGGGCTGAAGCTTTCTTT.

V gene TRBV19 combines with J gene TRBJ1-1; possible D gene TRBD1, 6 bases. The length of the CDR3 is 17 residues. Germline V gene data show CDR1 as LNHDA and CDR2 as SQIVND (reference sequence). Trimming stripped 7 bases from V and 0 bases from J, with 21 bases between. CDR3 in DNA: TGTGCCAGTACCAAACAGGGTGGAATTCCCTTGAACACTGAAGCTTTCTTT. Amino acids: CASTKQGGIPLNTEAFF.

V and J are TRBV5-6 and TRBJ2-7; D gene ambiguous. CDR1 is SGHDT, CDR2 YYEEEE, per germline. The germline V and J ends were trimmed by 4 bases and 6 bases, with 14 bases remaining between them. The CDR3 extends over 13 amino acids. CDR3 loop: CASSPGWLSEQYF. The CDR3 DNA reads as TGTGCCAGCAGCCCCGGGTGGCTGAGCGAGCAGTACTTC.

The chain is built from TRBV10-3 and TRBJ1-5; D gene uncertain. The germline CDR1 and CDR2 sequences are ENHRY and SYGVKD. This CDR3 comprises 14 residues. Trimming cost V 6 bases and J 1 base, with 10 bases left between them. CDR3 sequence: CAISPEGSNQPQHF. CDR3 DNA: TGTGCCATCAGCCCAGAGGGAAGCAATCAGCCCCAGCATTTT.

J is TRBJ1-2 and V is TRBV18; 11 bases agree with TRBD1. CDR1 KGHSH and CDR2 LQKENI come from the germline V gene. The CDR3 runs 18 residues. V trimming: 6 bases; J trimming: 3 bases; junction bases outside the gene matches: 15. The CDR3 spells CASSQTGTGGREYYGYTF. Here the CDR3 DNA reads TGTGCCAGCTCGCAGACCGGGACAGGGGGGCGAGAATACTATGGCTACACCTTC.

DNA of the CDR3: TGTGCCAGCAGCGCCCCCGCGGGAGGCGGAAACACTGAAGCTTTCTTT. This encodes CASSAPAGGGNTEAFF. The rearrangement uses TRBV7-9 and TRBJ1-1; D uncertain. The V and J ends lost 5 bases and 2 bases respectively, with 18 bases between them. Germline V lookup: CDR1 SEHNR, CDR2 FQNEAQ (reference sequence). The CDR3 extends over 16 amino acids.

The V and J genes are TRBV4-1 and TRBJ2-2, with 8 bases identical to TRBD2. Germline V gene data show CDR1 as MGHRA and CDR2 as YSYEKL. The CDR3 has 15 residues. V shed 4 bases and J 6 bases; nucleotides not matched to a gene: 7. CDR3 coding DNA: TGCGCCAGCAGCCTCTCGGGGGGGCCCGCCGGGGAGCTGTTTTTT. Its protein is CASSLSGGPAGELFF.

This chain connects TRBV7-2 to TRBJ2-7; D may be TRBD1 (5 bases). Trimming took off 2 bases at V and 4 bases at J, with 9 bases between the two ends. This CDR3 is built from 13 residues. The germline gives CDR1 SGHTA, CDR2 FQGNSA. The CDR3 loop reads CASSLSRVYEQYF. CDR3 bases: TGTGCCAGCAGCTTAAGCAGGGTATACGAGCAGTACTTC.

The rearrangement links TRBV29-1 to TRBJ1-5, with D tentatively TRBD1 (5 bases). Deletions cut 1 base from V and 6 bases from J, with 10 bases between. CDR3 length equals 13 residues. Germline values: CDR1 SQVTM, CDR2 ANQGSEA. CDR3 protein: CSVEVQGGQPQHF. CDR3 nucleotides: TGCAGCGTTGAAGTTCAGGGCGGTCAGCCCCAGCATTTT.

The chain is built from TRBV5-3 and TRBJ2-1; TRBD1 aligns across 8 bases. TRBV5-3 counts as an open reading frame of uncertain function. The CDR3 totals 17 residues. V was pared by 3 bases and J by 3 bases, with 11 bases of the junction left unmatched. The CDR3 DNA reads as TGTGCCAGAAGCTCGATCGAATACAGGGGGTTCTACAATGAGCAGTTCTTC. It is translated as CARSSIEYRGFYNEQFF.

The chain joins TRBV5-5 to TRBJ1-4; 9 nucleotides line up with TRBD1. J lost 8 bases, V lost 4 bases, and 6 bases had no gene match. The germline gives CDR1 SGHKS, CDR2 YYEKEE (reference sequence). The CDR3 loop spans 14 amino acids. CDR3 in amino acids: CASSQQGAEEKLFF. As DNA, the CDR3 is TGTGCCAGCAGCCAACAGGGGGCAGAAGAAAAACTGTTTTTT.

The gene calls are TRBV7-2 and TRBJ2-7, with 11 bases aligning to TRBD2. The CDR3 runs 15 residues. The trim removed 6 bases at V and 2 bases at J, leaving 6 bases unmatched. CDR1 is SGHTA, CDR2 FQGNSA, per germline. CDR3 sequence reads: CASSRGTSGTYEQYF. CDR3 in DNA: TGTGCCAGCAGTCGCGGGACTAGCGGAACCTACGAGCAGTACTTC.

This sequence joins TRBV4-2 and TRBJ1-5; TRBD1 might be the D (5 bases). Per germline, CDR1 LGHNA and CDR2 YNFKEQ. V was trimmed by 4 bases and J by 2 bases, leaving 18 bases between them. The CDR3 is made up of 17 amino acids. The CDR3 DNA reads as TGTGCCAGCAGCCCAGACCTCGTCAGGGTCGGCAATCAGCCCCAGCATTTT. Protein product: CASSPDLVRVGNQPQHF.

The chain has TRBV7-9 and TRBJ1-1; D gene ambiguous. Germline V gene data show CDR1 as SEHNR and CDR2 as FQNEAQ (reference sequence). V was trimmed by 1 base and J by 0 bases, leaving 9 bases between them. The CDR3 totals 15 residues. CDR3 DNA: TGTGCCAGCAGCTTAGATCGGGATATGAACACTGAAGCTTTCTTT. Protein product: CASSLDRDMNTEAFF.

J is TRBJ1-2 and V is TRBV6-1; no clear D gene. Trimming took off 0 bases at V and 4 bases at J, with 6 bases between the two ends. Germline CDR1 and CDR2: MNHNS and SASEGT. The CDR3 is 13 amino acids. CDR3 bases: TGTGCCAGCAGTGAAGCGGCAGGCTATGGCTACACCTTC. It specifies CASSEAAGYGYTF.

V is TRBV6-5 and J is TRBJ1-2; 11 nucleotides match TRBD1. Germline loops: CDR1 MNHEY, CDR2 SVGAGI. V was clipped by 2 bases and J by 7 bases; unmatched bases: 6. The CDR3 sequence is 15 residues long. CDR3 residues: CASSYRTGGATGYTF. DNA for the CDR3: TGTGCCAGCAGTTACAGGACAGGGGGCGCGACTGGCTACACCTTC.

This sequence joins TRBV27 and TRBJ1-1; D is unclear. The CDR3 has 14 residues. The V and J ends lost 2 bases and 2 bases respectively, with 9 bases between them. Germline V gene lookup returns CDR1 MNHEY and CDR2 SMNVEV (reference sequence). CDR3 residues: CASSLGRSNTEAFF. The DNA for the CDR3 is TGTGCCAGCAGTTTAGGTAGAAGCAACACTGAAGCTTTCTTT.

This chain uses TRBV19 with TRBJ2-7; 10 bases agree with TRBD2. V shed 3 bases, J shed 3 bases, and the junction held 5 bases outside the gene matches. The CDR3 consists of 15 residues. Germline CDR1 LNHDA, CDR2 SQIVND (reference sequence). DNA of the CDR3: TGTGCCAGTAGTATCCAACTAGCGGGAATCTACGAGCAGTACTTC. Encoded protein: CASSIQLAGIYEQYF.

V gene TRBV19 combines with J gene TRBJ1-1; no clear D. This CDR3 is built from 14 residues. The germline CDR1 and CDR2 sequences are LNHDA and SQIVND (reference sequence). V lost 7 bases and J lost 1, with 13 bases in between. The CDR3 sequence is CASTFIEGNTEAFF. The DNA for the CDR3 is TGTGCCAGTACATTTATCGAGGGGAACACTGAAGCTTTCTTT.